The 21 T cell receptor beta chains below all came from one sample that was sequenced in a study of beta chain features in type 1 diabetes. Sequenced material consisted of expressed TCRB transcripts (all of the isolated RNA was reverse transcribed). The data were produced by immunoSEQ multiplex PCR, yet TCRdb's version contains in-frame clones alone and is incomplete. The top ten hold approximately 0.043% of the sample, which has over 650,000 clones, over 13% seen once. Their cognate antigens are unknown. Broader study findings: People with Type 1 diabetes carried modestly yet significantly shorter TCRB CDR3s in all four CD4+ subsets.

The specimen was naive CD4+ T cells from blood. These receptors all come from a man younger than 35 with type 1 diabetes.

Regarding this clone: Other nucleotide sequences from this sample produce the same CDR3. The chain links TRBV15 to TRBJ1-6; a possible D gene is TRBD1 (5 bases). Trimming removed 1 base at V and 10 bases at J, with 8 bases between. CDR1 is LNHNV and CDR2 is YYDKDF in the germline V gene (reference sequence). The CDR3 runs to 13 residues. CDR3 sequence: CATSRAGGSPLHF. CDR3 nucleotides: TGTGCCACCAGCAGAGCGGGGGGGTCACCCCTCCACTTT.

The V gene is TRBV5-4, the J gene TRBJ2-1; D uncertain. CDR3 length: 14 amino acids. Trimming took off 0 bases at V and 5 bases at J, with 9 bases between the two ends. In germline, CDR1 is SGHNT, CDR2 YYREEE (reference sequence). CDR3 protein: CASSLGGTDNEQFF. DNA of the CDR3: TGTGCCAGCAGCTTGGGGGGAACTGACAATGAGCAGTTCTTC. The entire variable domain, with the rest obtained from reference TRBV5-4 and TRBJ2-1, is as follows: ETGVTQSPTHLIKTRGQQVTLRCSSQSGHNTVSWYQQALGQGPQFIFQYYREEENGRGNFPPRFSGLQFPNYSSELNVNALELDDSALYLCASSLGGTDNEQFFGPGTRLTVL.

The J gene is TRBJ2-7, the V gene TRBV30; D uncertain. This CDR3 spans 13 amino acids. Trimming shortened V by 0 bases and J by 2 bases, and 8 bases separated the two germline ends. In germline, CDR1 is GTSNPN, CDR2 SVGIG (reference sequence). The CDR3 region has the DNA TGTGCCTGGAGTGTGGGGTTTACCTACGAGCAGTACTTC. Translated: CAWSVGFTYEQYF.

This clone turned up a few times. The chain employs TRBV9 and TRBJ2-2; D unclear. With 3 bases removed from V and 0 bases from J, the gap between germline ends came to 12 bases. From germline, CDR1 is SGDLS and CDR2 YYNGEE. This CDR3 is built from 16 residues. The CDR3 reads CASSDGQPSNTGELFF. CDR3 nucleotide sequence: TGTGCCAGCAGCGACGGTCAGCCGTCGAACACCGGGGAGCTGTTTTTT.

CDR3 loop: CASSLVTGAGDEQYF. CDR3 DNA sequence: TGTGCCAGCAGCTTAGTCACAGGGGCTGGAGACGAGCAGTACTTC. This chain joins TRBV7-9 and TRBJ2-7; 7 bases are shared with TRBD1. This CDR3 is 15 amino acids long. V lost 1 base, J lost 5 bases, and 8 bases stayed unmatched. CDR1 and CDR2 from the germline V gene are SEHNR and FQNEAQ (reference sequence). The whole variable domain, filled in from reference TRBV7-9 and TRBJ2-7, reads DTGVSQNPRHKITKRGQNVTFRCDPISEHNRLYWYRQTLGQGPEFLTYFQNEAQLEKSRLLSDRFSAERPKGSFSTLEIQRTEQGDSAMYLCASSLVTGAGDEQYFGPGTRLTVT.

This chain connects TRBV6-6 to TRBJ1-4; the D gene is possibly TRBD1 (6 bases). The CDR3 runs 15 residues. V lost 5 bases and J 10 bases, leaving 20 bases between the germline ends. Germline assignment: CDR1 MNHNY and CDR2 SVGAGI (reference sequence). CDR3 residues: CASSGGPGAPGKLFF. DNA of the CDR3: TGTGCCAGCAGTGGCGGTCCGGGGGCGCCGGGAAAACTGTTTTTT.

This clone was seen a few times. The CDR3: CASRPLAGGTDTQYF. In nucleotides, the CDR3 is TGTGCCAGCAGGCCCCTCGCCGGAGGCACAGATACGCAGTATTTT. This chain links TRBV6-6 with TRBJ2-3; D not resolved. CDR3 length: 15 residues. Between the trimmed V and J ends, which lost 6 bases and 1 base, there was a span of 14 bases. Germline V gene lookup returns CDR1 MNHNY and CDR2 SVGAGI (reference sequence).

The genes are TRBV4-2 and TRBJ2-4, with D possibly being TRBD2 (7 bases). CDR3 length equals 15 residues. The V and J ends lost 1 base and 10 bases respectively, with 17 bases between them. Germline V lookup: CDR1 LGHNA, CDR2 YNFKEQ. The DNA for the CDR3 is TGTGCCAGCAGCCAAGGGGAGGGGGGAAAGCCGATTCAGTACTTC. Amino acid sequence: CASSQGEGGKPIQYF.

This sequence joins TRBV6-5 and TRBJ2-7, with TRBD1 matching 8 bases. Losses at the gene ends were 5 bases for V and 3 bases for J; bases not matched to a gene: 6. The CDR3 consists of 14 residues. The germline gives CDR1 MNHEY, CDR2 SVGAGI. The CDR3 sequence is CASSDRDRYYEQYF. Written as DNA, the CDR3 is TGTGCCAGCAGTGACCGGGACAGGTACTACGAGCAGTACTTC.

The CDR3 region is CATRAPGFGELFF. DNA of the CDR3: TGTGCCACCCGGGCCCCTGGGTTCGGGGAGCTGTTTTTT. The chain uses TRBV28 and TRBJ2-2; D remains unclear. This CDR3 contains 13 residues. The germline V gene encodes CDR1 MDHEN and CDR2 SYDVKM. V shed 10 bases and J shed 7 bases, with 16 bases lying between them.

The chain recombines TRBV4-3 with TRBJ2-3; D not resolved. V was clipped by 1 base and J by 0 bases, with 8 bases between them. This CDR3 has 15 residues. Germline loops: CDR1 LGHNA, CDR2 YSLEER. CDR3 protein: CASSQATPSTDTQYF. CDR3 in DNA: TGCGCCAGCAGCCAAGCGACTCCTAGCACAGATACGCAGTATTTT.

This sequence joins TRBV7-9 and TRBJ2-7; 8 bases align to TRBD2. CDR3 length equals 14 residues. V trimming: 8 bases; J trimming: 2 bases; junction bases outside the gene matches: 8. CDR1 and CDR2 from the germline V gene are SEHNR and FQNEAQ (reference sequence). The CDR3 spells CASREAGGTYEQYF. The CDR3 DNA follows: TGTGCCAGCCGGGAGGCGGGGGGTACCTACGAGCAGTACTTC.

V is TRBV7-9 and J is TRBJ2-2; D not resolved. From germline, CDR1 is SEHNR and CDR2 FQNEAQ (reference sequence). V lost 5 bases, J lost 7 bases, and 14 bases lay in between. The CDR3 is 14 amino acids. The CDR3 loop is CASSLLGFGGELFF. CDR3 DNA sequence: TGTGCCAGCAGCCTGCTGGGTTTCGGCGGGGAGCTGTTTTTT.

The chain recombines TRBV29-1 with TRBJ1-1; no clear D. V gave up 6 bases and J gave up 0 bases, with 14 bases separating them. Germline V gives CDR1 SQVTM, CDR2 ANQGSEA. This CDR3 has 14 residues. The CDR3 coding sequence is TGCAGCGTGACCCCGACAAGGATGAACACTGAAGCTTTCTTT. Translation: CSVTPTRMNTEAFF. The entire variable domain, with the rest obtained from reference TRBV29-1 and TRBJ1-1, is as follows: SAVISQKPSRDICQRGTSLTIQCQVDSQVTMMFWYRQQPGQSLTLIATANQGSEATYESGFVIDKFPISRPNLTFSTLTVSNMSPEDSSIYLCSVTPTRMNTEAFFGQGTRLTVV.

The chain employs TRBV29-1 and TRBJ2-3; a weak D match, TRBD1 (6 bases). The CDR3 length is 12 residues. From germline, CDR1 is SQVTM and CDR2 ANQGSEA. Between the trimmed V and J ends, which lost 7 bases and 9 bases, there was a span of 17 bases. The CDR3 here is CSAVQGQITQYF. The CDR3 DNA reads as TGCAGCGCGGTCCAGGGGCAGATAACGCAGTATTTT.

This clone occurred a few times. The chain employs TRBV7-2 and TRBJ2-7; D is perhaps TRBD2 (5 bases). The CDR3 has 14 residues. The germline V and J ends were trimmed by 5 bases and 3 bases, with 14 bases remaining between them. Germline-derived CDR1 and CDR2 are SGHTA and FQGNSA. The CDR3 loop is CASSQRTSSYEQYF. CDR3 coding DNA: TGTGCCAGCAGCCAAAGGACTTCGAGCTACGAGCAGTACTTC.

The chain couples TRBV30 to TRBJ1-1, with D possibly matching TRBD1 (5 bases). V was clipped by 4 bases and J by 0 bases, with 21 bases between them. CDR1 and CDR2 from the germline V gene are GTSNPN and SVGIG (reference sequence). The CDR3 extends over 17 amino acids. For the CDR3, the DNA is TGTGCCTGGACCCGCTCCCGTACGGGACGGGTGAACACTGAAGCTTTCTTT. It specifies CAWTRSRTGRVNTEAFF. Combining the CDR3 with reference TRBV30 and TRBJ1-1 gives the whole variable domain SQTIHQWPATLVQPVGSPLSLECTVEGTSNPNLYWYRQAAGRGLQLLFYSVGIGQISSEVPQNLSASRPQDRQFILSSKKLLLSDSGFYLCAWTRSRTGRVNTEAFFGQGTRLTVV.

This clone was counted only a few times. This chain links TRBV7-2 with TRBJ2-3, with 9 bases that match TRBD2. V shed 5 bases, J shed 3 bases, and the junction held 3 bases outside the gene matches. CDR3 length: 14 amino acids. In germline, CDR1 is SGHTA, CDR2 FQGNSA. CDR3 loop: CASSPTSGTDTQYF. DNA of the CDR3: TGTGCCAGCAGCCCCACTAGCGGGACAGATACGCAGTATTTT. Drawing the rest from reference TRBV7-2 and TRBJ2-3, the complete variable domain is GAGVSQSPSNKVTEKGKDVELRCDPISGHTALYWYRQSLGQGLEFLIYFQGNSAPDKSGLPSDRFSAERTGGSVSTLTIQRTQQEDSAVYLCASSPTSGTDTQYFGPGTRLTVL.

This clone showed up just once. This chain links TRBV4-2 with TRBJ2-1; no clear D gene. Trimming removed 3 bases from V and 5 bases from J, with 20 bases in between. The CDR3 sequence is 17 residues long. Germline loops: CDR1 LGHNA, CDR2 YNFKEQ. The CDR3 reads CASSHPKESGRDNEQFF. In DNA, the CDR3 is TGTGCCAGCAGCCACCCCAAGGAATCCGGCCGGGACAATGAGCAGTTCTTC.

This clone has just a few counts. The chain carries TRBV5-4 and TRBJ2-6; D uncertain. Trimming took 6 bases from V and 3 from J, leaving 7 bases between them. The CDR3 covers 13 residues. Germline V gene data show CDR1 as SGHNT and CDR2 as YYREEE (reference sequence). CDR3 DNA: TGTGCCAGCACGGGTTATGGGGCCAACGTCCTGACTTTC. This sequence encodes CASTGYGANVLTF.

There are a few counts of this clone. CDR3 nucleotides: TGTGCCAGCAGACTCGACAGGGGGCATCAGTTCTTC. It codes for CASRLDRGHQFF. This rearrangement joins TRBV27 to TRBJ2-1, with 10 positions matching TRBD1. Looked up from germline, CDR1 is MNHEY and CDR2 is SMNVEV (reference sequence). V shed 6 bases, J shed 13 bases, and the junction held 6 bases outside the gene matches. The CDR3 covers 12 residues.